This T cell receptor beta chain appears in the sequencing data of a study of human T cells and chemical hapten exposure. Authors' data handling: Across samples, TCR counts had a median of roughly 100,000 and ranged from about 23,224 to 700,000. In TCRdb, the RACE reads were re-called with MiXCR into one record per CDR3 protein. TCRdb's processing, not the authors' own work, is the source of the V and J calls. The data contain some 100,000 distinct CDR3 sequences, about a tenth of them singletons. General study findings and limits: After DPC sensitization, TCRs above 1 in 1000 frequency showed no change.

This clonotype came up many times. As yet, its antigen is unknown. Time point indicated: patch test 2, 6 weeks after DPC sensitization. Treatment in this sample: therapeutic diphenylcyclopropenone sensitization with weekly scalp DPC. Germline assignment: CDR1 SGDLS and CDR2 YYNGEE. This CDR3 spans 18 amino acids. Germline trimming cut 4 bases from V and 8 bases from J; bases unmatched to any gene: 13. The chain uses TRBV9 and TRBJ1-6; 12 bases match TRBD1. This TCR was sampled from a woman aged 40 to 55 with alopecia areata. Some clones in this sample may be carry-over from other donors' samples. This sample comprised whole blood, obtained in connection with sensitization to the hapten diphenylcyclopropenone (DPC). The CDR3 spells CASSPSGTGGPRDSPLHF. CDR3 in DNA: TGTGCCAGCAGCCCTAGCGGGACAGGGGGCCCGAGAGATTCACCCCTCCACTTT.